The rows below give T cell receptor beta chains drawn from one sample of a study of beta chain features in type 1 diabetes. TCRdb's table, derived via immunoSEQ multiplex PCR, lists solely in-frame clones and lacks some. The repertoire holds about 620,000 clones, with roughly a sixth as singletons. Sequenced: naive CD4+ T cells from blood. The receptors shown here come from a man aged 18 to 29 in good health. CDR3s include the opening cysteine and the closing phenylalanine or tryptophan. Fields, in order: V gene, D gene, J gene, clone size, CDR3 protein, CDR3 DNA. The D gene is left open where the match is weak. The size field is filled for only some rows; it gives once, few, many or a size class.

>TRBV4-2|NA|TRBJ2-7|few
CASTSQGRDSSYEQYF
TGTGCCAGCACCTCACAGGGGCGGGACAGCTCCTACGAGCAGTACTTC
>TRBV7-9|NA|TRBJ2-7|NA
CASSFTGRMAEQYF
TGTGCCAGCAGCTTCACAGGGCGGATGGCCGAGCAGTACTTC
>TRBV6-1|NA|TRBJ1-2|NA
CASRDSGILYGYTF
TGTGCCAGCAGGGACTCCGGGATCCTCTATGGCTACACCTTC
>TRBV7-2|TRBD2|TRBJ2-7|NA
CASRSTSGRYEQYF
TGTGCCAGCAGATCCACTAGCGGGAGGTACGAGCAGTACTTC
>TRBV6-5|TRBD1|TRBJ1-2|NA
CASSYSGTGGHGYTF
TGTGCCAGCAGTTACTCGGGGACAGGGGGCCATGGCTACACCTTC
>TRBV7-9|NA|TRBJ1-1|NA
CASSTGWAKNTEAFF
TGTGCCAGCAGCACAGGTTGGGCAAAGAACACTGAAGCTTTCTTT
>TRBV11-2|NA|TRBJ2-3|few
CASSPGQSTDTQYF
TGTGCCAGCAGCCCGGGACAATCCACAGATACGCAGTATTTT
>TRBV28|TRBD1|TRBJ1-1|few
CASSLFLDRGNTEAFF
TGTGCCAGCAGTTTATTTTTGGACAGGGGAAACACTGAAGCTTTCTTT
>TRBV18|TRBD1|TRBJ1-1|few
CASSPQGTNTEAFF
TGTGCCAGCTCCCCACAGGGGACGAACACTGAAGCTTTCTTT
>TRBV18|TRBD1|TRBJ2-7|few
CASSPFGQVGQYF
TGTGCCAGCTCACCCTTCGGACAGGTTGGGCAGTACTTC
>TRBV7-2|NA|TRBJ2-7|NA
CASSSAGRGLEQYF
TGTGCCAGCAGCTCTGCGGGGAGGGGGTTAGAGCAGTACTTC
>TRBV5-1|TRBD1|TRBJ1-6|few
CASSLDRGYSYNSPLHF
TGCGCCAGCAGCCTCGACAGGGGTTACTCCTATAATTCACCCCTCCACTTT
>TRBV18|NA|TRBJ1-1|NA
CASSQNELAQNTEAFF
TGTGCCAGCTCACAGAACGAGTTAGCTCAGAACACTGAAGCTTTCTTT
>TRBV19|NA|TRBJ1-5|NA
CASSFDSAQQPQHF
TGTGCCAGTAGTTTCGACAGCGCCCAACAGCCCCAGCATTTT
>TRBV7-9|NA|TRBJ2-3|few
CASSLLVEASTDTQYF
TGTGCCAGCAGCTTACTGGTGGAGGCTAGCACAGATACGCAGTATTTT
>TRBV7-8|NA|TRBJ2-1|few
CASSLTWLAFLNEQFF
TGTGCCAGCAGCCTAACGTGGCTAGCTTTCCTCAATGAGCAGTTCTTC
>TRBV7-2|TRBD1|TRBJ2-2|few
CASSQMTGGFAGELFF
TGTGCCAGCAGCCAGATGACAGGGGGCTTTGCCGGGGAGCTGTTTTTT
>TRBV9|NA|TRBJ2-3|NA
CASSVGSSTDTQYF
TGTGCCAGCAGCGTAGGCTCTAGCACAGATACGCAGTATTTT
>TRBV11-2|NA|TRBJ2-6|few
CASSLARLNSGANVLTF
TGTGCCAGCAGCTTAGCCAGACTGAACTCTGGGGCCAACGTCCTGACTTTC
>TRBV19|NA|TRBJ2-7|NA
CASSITSGESYEQYF
TGTGCCAGTAGTATAACATCGGGAGAAAGCTACGAGCAGTACTTC
>TRBV18|NA|TRBJ2-3|few
CASSPVNPDTQYF
TGTGCCAGCTCACCGGTAAACCCAGATACGCAGTATTTT
>TRBV5-1|NA|TRBJ1-5|few
CASSQDRNQPQHF
TGCGCCAGCAGCCAGGACCGCAATCAGCCCCAGCATTTT